The following is a TCR beta chain sequence with its context. Per the study methods: The assay estimated nucleated cells by amplifying reference gene primers. Clones were sequenced by immunoSEQ multiplex PCR, and TCRdb holds only the in-frame ones, with some missing. V and J calls and clone size follow that table, whereas D and trimming were derived from the DNA. The repertoire holds fewer than 200,000 clones, with about 81% as singletons. The record originates from a study of blood T cell repertoires in COVID-19. Study-level information: Acute and convalescent COVID-19 samples came from the United States, Italy and Spain. T cells, B-cell-depleted T cells, or PBMCs supplied cDNA or gDNA.

What the recovered Cohort 3 donors had was two negative PCRs, clearance, or symptom resolution. This CDR3 is 15 amino acids long. CDR1 SEHNR and CDR2 FQNEAQ come from the germline V gene (reference sequence). V shed 5 bases and J shed 2 bases, with 13 bases lying between them. The specimen sequenced was PBMCs or T cells enriched from blood (not recorded which). This rearrangement joins TRBV7-9 to TRBJ1-5; D is unclear. This TCR was recovered from a man between 45 and 60 years old who had recovered from COVID-19. The CDR3 region has the DNA TGTGCCAGCAGCCCTCGGGGAGAAGGCAATCAGCCCCAGCATTTT. Amino acids: CASSPRGEGNQPQHF.